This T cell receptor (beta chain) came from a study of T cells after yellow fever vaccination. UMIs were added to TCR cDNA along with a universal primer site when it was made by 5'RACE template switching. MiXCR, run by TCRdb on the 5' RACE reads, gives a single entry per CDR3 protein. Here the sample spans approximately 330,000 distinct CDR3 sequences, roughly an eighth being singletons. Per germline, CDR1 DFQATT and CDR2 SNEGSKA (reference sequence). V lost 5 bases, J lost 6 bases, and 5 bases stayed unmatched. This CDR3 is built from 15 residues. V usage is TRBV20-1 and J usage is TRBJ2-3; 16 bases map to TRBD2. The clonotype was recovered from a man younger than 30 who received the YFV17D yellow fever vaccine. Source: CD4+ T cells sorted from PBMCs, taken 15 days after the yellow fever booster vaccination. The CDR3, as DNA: TGCAGTGCTGCGGGACTAGCGGGGGGGCCGGATACGCAGTATTTT. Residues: CSAAGLAGGPDTQYF.